Each of the 29 T cell receptor beta chains below was sequenced from the same sample in a study of T cell repertoires in cytomegalovirus infection. These receptors lack a known antigen. TCRdb fed the reads into MiXCR, producing one record per CDR3 protein. The sample consists of some 800,000 distinct CDR3 sequences, roughly 28% of them appearing once. The input for sequencing was cultured CD8+ T cells from PBMCs, taken from culture after CMV antigen stimulation. These receptors were taken from a human donor in good health (CMV status not recorded). Some clones in this sample may be carry-over from other donors' samples.

The CDR3: CASSLEFTGSYEQYV. The CDR3 nucleotides are TGTGCCAGCAGCTTAGAGTTCACCGGTTCCTACGAGCAGTACGTC. The rearrangement joins TRBV7-8 to TRBJ2-7; D uncertain. CDR1 is SGHVS and CDR2 is FQNEAQ in the germline V gene. The V gene lost 1 base and the J gene lost 1 base, with 11 bases spanning the gap. The CDR3 contains 15 residues.

This clonotype was observed at least ten times. J is TRBJ2-1 and V is TRBV7-2; D gene ambiguous. The ends were cut back, 5 bases at V and 0 bases at J, with 17 bases in the middle. Germline CDR1 and CDR2: SGHTA and FQGNSA. This CDR3 is built from 17 residues. DNA of the CDR3: TGTGCCAGCAGCCCCACGGCACTATCGCCCTCCTACAATGAGCAGTTCTTC. Amino acid sequence: CASSPTALSPSYNEQFF.

The gene calls are TRBV12-3 or TRBV12-4 and TRBJ1-1, with a possible D match to TRBD1 (5 bases). The V and J ends lost 2 bases and 0 bases respectively, with 10 bases between them. The CDR3 sequence is 15 residues long. CDR3 coding DNA: TGTGCCAGCAGTTTATGGAGGGGCATGAACACTGAAGCTTTCTTT. It encodes CASSLWRGMNTEAFF.

This sequence joins TRBV6-5 and TRBJ2-7, with D perhaps matching TRBD1 or TRBD2 (5 bases each). The CDR3 loop spans 12 amino acids. Trimming took off 2 bases at V and 7 bases at J, with 9 bases between the two ends. Germline loops: CDR1 MNHEY, CDR2 SVGAGI. The CDR3: CASSYPGAEQYF. As DNA, the CDR3 is TGTGCCAGCAGTTACCCCGGGGCGGAGCAGTACTTC.

This clonotype was detected a few times. The CDR3: CASSYSDRLSYNEQFF. CDR3 DNA: TGTGCCAGCAGTTATTCCGACAGGCTTTCCTACAATGAGCAGTTCTTC. The chain employs TRBV6-5 and TRBJ2-1, with D possibly matching TRBD1 (6 bases). Germline V gives CDR1 MNHEY, CDR2 SVGAGI. V lost 3 bases and J 1 base, leaving 13 bases between the germline ends. The CDR3 is 16 residues long.

This clonotype was counted between two and nine times. The rearrangement links TRBV5-8 to TRBJ2-1, with 10 bases identical to TRBD2. Germline CDR1 is SGHTS and CDR2 is YDEGEE. The V gene end was trimmed by 2 bases and the J gene end by 4 bases; junction bases not matched to a gene: 6. The CDR3 is 16 residues long. CDR3 sequence: CASSFFSGGSYNEQFF. In DNA, the CDR3 is TGTGCCAGCAGCTTTTTTAGCGGGGGGTCTTACAATGAGCAGTTCTTC.

This clonotype was picked up a small number of times. The rearrangement joins TRBV7-4 to TRBJ2-1; 7 bases agree with TRBD2. CDR1 and CDR2 (germline): SGHVT, SQSDAQ. This CDR3 is 17 amino acids long. Losses at the gene ends were 2 bases for V and 0 bases for J; bases not matched to a gene: 7. Here the CDR3 DNA reads TGTGCCAGCAGCTTACGAATGGGAGGGAGCTCCTACAATGAGCAGTTCTTC. Amino acid sequence: CASSLRMGGSSYNEQFF.

The chain links TRBV20-1 to TRBJ2-5; possibly TRBD1 for D (5 bases). Germline CDR1 and CDR2: DFQATT and SNEGSKA (reference sequence). The CDR3 has 13 residues. V was pared by 5 bases and J by 5 bases, with 15 bases between. The CDR3 DNA reads as TGCAGTGCTCCGATCGACAGTTGGGAGACCCAGTACTTC. Amino acids: CSAPIDSWETQYF.

This clonotype was recorded at least ten times. V is TRBV7-2 and J is TRBJ1-1; no clear D gene. V lost 3 bases, J lost 1 base, and 9 bases lay in between. The CDR3 is 14 amino acids. From germline, CDR1 is SGHTA and CDR2 FQGNSA. CDR3 coding DNA: TGTGCCAGCAGCTTGGTAATGGCGAACACTGAAGCTTTCTTT. It is translated as CASSLVMANTEAFF.

This clonotype was counted a few times. The J gene is TRBJ2-2, the V gene TRBV6-6; 7 nucleotides align to TRBD1. The CDR3 totals 15 residues. The V gene end was trimmed by 2 bases and the J gene end by 3 bases; junction bases not matched to a gene: 3. From germline, CDR1 is MNHNY and CDR2 SVGAGI (reference sequence). The DNA for the CDR3 is TGTGCCAGCAGTTACGCCGACAGGGACACCGGGGAGCTGTTTTTT. Amino acid sequence: CASSYADRDTGELFF.

This clonotype was seen a few times. The chain recombines TRBV7-8 with TRBJ2-3; the D gene is possibly TRBD1 (6 bases). V lost 1 base and J 2 bases, leaving 19 bases between the germline ends. CDR3 length: 18 amino acids. Germline lookup yields CDR1 SGHVS and CDR2 FQNEAQ. This chain's CDR3 is CASSLVRGLNRNTDTQYF. DNA for the CDR3: TGTGCCAGCAGCTTAGTGAGGGGGTTAAACAGGAACACAGATACGCAGTATTTT.

This clonotype has a count of ten or more. The V and J genes are TRBV7-2 and TRBJ2-2; 7 positions match TRBD2. Per germline, CDR1 SGHTA and CDR2 FQGNSA. V shed 5 bases, J shed 1 base, and the junction held 7 bases outside the gene matches. The CDR3 sequence is 16 residues long. The DNA for the CDR3 is TGTGCCAGCAGCCCAGGGAGGGGCCAGAACACCGGGGAGCTGTTTTTT. Translated, it gives CASSPGRGQNTGELFF. Using reference TRBV7-2 and TRBJ2-2 for the parts outside the CDR3, the full variable domain is GAGVSQSPSNKVTEKGKDVELRCDPISGHTALYWYRQSLGQGLEFLIYFQGNSAPDKSGLPSDRFSAERTGGSVSTLTIQRTQQEDSAVYLCASSPGRGQNTGELFFGEGSRLTVL.

This clonotype was seen a few times. The chain recombines TRBV7-6 with TRBJ2-1; 11 bases map to TRBD2. Germline V gene lookup returns CDR1 SGHVS and CDR2 FNYEAQ. Trimming at V came to 0 bases and at J to 9 bases, leaving 7 bases not matched to a gene. The CDR3 is 16 residues long. CDR3 loop: CASSLAFSGGAGEQFF. The CDR3 DNA reads TGTGCCAGCAGCTTAGCGTTTAGCGGGGGGGCCGGTGAGCAGTTCTTC.

This clonotype was seen more than once but under ten times. This sequence joins TRBV7-9 and TRBJ2-4, with D uncertain. CDR3 length equals 15 residues. Germline V gene data show CDR1 as SEHNR and CDR2 as FQNEAQ (reference sequence). Trimming took 3 bases from V and 0 from J, leaving 9 bases between them. DNA for the CDR3: TGTGCCAGCAGCTTTGTCCCGGTAGCCAAAAACATTCAGTACTTC. It encodes CASSFVPVAKNIQYF. The full variable domain, completed using reference TRBV7-9 and TRBJ2-4, is DTGVSQNPRHKITKRGQNVTFRCDPISEHNRLYWYRQTLGQGPEFLTYFQNEAQLEKSRLLSDRFSAERPKGSFSTLEIQRTEQGDSAMYLCASSFVPVAKNIQYFGAGTRLSVL.

This chain uses TRBV11-2 with TRBJ2-3; a weak D match, TRBD1 (6 bases). The CDR3 has 16 amino acids. V was trimmed by 3 bases and J by 0 bases, leaving 13 bases between them. Germline-derived CDR1 and CDR2 are SGHAT and FQNNGV. The CDR3 sequence: CASSLGTYSSTDTQYF. The CDR3 DNA reads as TGTGCCAGCAGCTTGGGGACATATTCTAGCACAGATACGCAGTATTTT.

This clonotype was seen many times. The V gene is TRBV7-9, the J gene TRBJ2-3; 8 nucleotides align to TRBD1. The junction had 8 bases not matched to a gene; V was cut back by 9 bases and J by 3 bases. The CDR3 length is 14 residues. Germline loops: CDR1 SEHNR, CDR2 FQNEAQ (reference sequence). The CDR3 here is CASRQGRRTDTQYF. The CDR3 region has the DNA TGTGCCAGTAGACAGGGGAGAAGGACAGATACGCAGTATTTT.

This chain's CDR3 is CASSPGEATEAFF. CDR3 DNA: TGTGCCAGCAGTCCCGGAGAGGCCACTGAAGCTTTCTTT. The rearrangement uses TRBV7-4 and TRBJ1-1; D is ambiguous. In germline, CDR1 is SGHVT, CDR2 SQSDAQ. The CDR3 is 13 residues long. V lost 6 bases and J lost 4, with 12 bases in between.

This clonotype was recorded a few times. The chain combines TRBV12-5 with TRBJ2-1; possible D gene TRBD2, 6 bases. The germline V and J ends were trimmed by 3 bases and 1 base, with 16 bases remaining between them. The CDR3 spans 17 residues. Germline V gene data show CDR1 as LGHNT and CDR2 as FRNRAP. The DNA for the CDR3 is TGTGCTAGTGGTTTCCTGACTGACGGGGGTTCCTACAATGAGCAGTTCTTC. The encoded protein is CASGFLTDGGSYNEQFF.

The V gene is TRBV27, the J gene TRBJ2-1; 11 bases are a match to TRBD2. CDR1 MNHEY and CDR2 SMNVEV come from the germline V gene (reference sequence). Trimming cost V 5 bases and J 4 bases; bases outside gene matches: 4. CDR3 length: 15 residues. CDR3 protein: CASSGRLAGYNEQFF. CDR3 bases: TGTGCCAGCAGTGGAAGACTAGCGGGGTACAATGAGCAGTTCTTC.

This clonotype was counted between two and nine times. The V call is TRBV24-1, the J call TRBJ1-2; 11 nucleotides match TRBD1. The ends lost 4 bases at V and 2 bases at J; junction bases unmatched: 5. The length of the CDR3 is 16 residues. Per germline, CDR1 KGHDR and CDR2 SFDVKD. DNA for the CDR3: TGTGCCACCAGTGAAAAACGGGACAGGGGGAACTATGGCTACACCTTC. Translation gives CATSEKRDRGNYGYTF.

The chain links TRBV27 to TRBJ1-2, with D uncertain. The V and J ends lost 0 bases and 7 bases respectively, with 15 bases between them. Germline-derived CDR1 and CDR2 are MNHEY and SMNVEV (reference sequence). CDR3 size: 15 residues. This CDR3 is CASSLSRAPLTGYTF. The CDR3 DNA sequence: TGTGCCAGCAGTTTATCGAGGGCTCCTCTGACTGGCTACACCTTC.

This clonotype was recorded at least ten times. V gene TRBV7-2 combines with J gene TRBJ1-4; 8 positions match TRBD1. Germline V lookup: CDR1 SGHTA, CDR2 FQGNSA. J was trimmed by 7 bases and V by 1 base; bases with no gene match: 11. The CDR3 covers 17 residues. CDR3 sequence (DNA): TGTGCCAGCAGCTTAGAAGGACAGGGACCTCTGGGTGAAAAACTGTTTTTT. It is translated as CASSLEGQGPLGEKLFF.

This clonotype has a handful of counts. The V gene is TRBV6-8, the J gene TRBJ1-1; D possibly corresponds to TRBD1 (5 bases). V was trimmed by 7 bases and J by 11 bases, leaving 14 bases between them. CDR3 length equals 11 residues. Per germline, CDR1 MNHGY and CDR2 SAAAGT. The CDR3 is CASIRGMAAFF. CDR3 bases: TGTGCCAGCATTCGGGGGATGGCCGCTTTCTTT.

This clonotype was recorded many times. The chain recombines TRBV28 with TRBJ2-7; possible D gene TRBD1, 5 bases. V was trimmed by 6 bases and J by 3 bases, leaving 15 bases between them. The CDR3 runs to 14 residues. CDR1 and CDR2 from the germline V gene are MDHEN and SYDVKM. This chain's CDR3 is CASSHWGPHYEQYV. The CDR3 DNA is TGTGCCAGCAGCCATTGGGGCCCTCACTACGAGCAGTACGTC.

This clonotype has a count of ten or more. The chain is built from TRBV7-2 and TRBJ2-5; 11 positions agree with TRBD2. V lost 8 bases and J lost 0; bases outside the gene matches: 5. The germline gives CDR1 SGHTA, CDR2 FQGNSA. The CDR3 runs to 15 residues. The CDR3: CASSASGGNQETQYF. CDR3 nucleotide sequence: TGTGCCAGCTCGGCTAGCGGGGGGAACCAAGAGACCCAGTACTTC.

In its sample, this clonotype was seen many times. V and J are TRBV7-9 and TRBJ2-1, with unresolved D. The V end lost 5 bases, the J end lost 7 bases, and 9 bases lay between the germline ends. Germline-derived CDR1 and CDR2 are SEHNR and FQNEAQ (reference sequence). This CDR3 contains 12 residues. In DNA, the CDR3 is TGTGCCAGCAGCGCCCCCGGGAATGAGCAGTTCTTC. Residues: CASSAPGNEQFF.

V and J are TRBV27 and TRBJ1-2; TRBD1 is a possible D gene (5 bases). This CDR3 has 16 amino acids. From germline, CDR1 is MNHEY and CDR2 SMNVEV (reference sequence). V shed 5 bases and J shed 5 bases, with 21 bases lying between them. The CDR3 sequence: CASSPHLEGLGYGYTF. The CDR3 DNA follows: TGTGCCAGCAGTCCCCACCTTGAGGGGCTCGGATATGGCTACACCTTC.

The V and J genes are TRBV2 and TRBJ2-3; TRBD2 agrees at 15 bases. Germline lookup yields CDR1 SNHLY and CDR2 FYNNEI. Trimming took 8 bases from V and 6 from J; bases not matched to a gene: 15. This CDR3 is 18 amino acids long. The CDR3 DNA reads TGTGCCAGCCGACCAGTACCGGGACTAGCGGGGGGCGTGGATACGCAGTATTTT. Its translation: CASRPVPGLAGGVDTQYF.

The CDR3 loop is CASSPRAGGNPQNHGYTF. DNA of the CDR3: TGTGCCAGCTCACCAAGGGCAGGGGGCAACCCACAAAACCATGGCTACACCTTC. The chain joins TRBV18 to TRBJ1-2, with 8 bases that match TRBD1. CDR3 length: 18 residues. The J segment lost 6 bases and the V segment lost 2 bases, leaving 17 bases of the junction unmatched. Germline V gene lookup returns CDR1 KGHSH and CDR2 LQKENI.